The present TCR beta chain was sequenced within a study of shared clonotypes between healthy human individuals. Regarding this clone: As yet, its antigen is unknown.

Regarding the study as a whole: The rarefaction results pointed to incomplete sorted-subset sequencing despite large depth. The study sampled only blood, and tissue repertoires likely differ. Across subsets, estimated richness was generally greater for naive than for memory populations.

Sequenced by immunoSEQ multiplex PCR; TCRdb stores in-frame clones only, minus some. The repertoire includes roughly 640,000 clones, over 65% of them detected once, and about 1.8% sits in the top ten. A CD45RA+ naive subset and a CD45RA-negative memory subset were split from CD4+ cells. Between the trimmed V and J ends, which lost 3 bases and 2 bases, there was a span of 5 bases. This CDR3 is built from 13 residues. Germline assignment: CDR1 SGHTA and CDR2 FQGNSA. J is TRBJ1-5 and V is TRBV7-2; D is ambiguous. The clonotype comes from a woman aged 30 to 39 in good health. Input material: memory CD4+ T cells sorted from blood. Subset given: CD45RA-negative fraction. The CDR3 DNA reads as TGTGCCAGCAGCTTGCGCGGCAATCAGCCCCAGCATTTT. Translation: CASSLRGNQPQHF.